This T cell receptor (beta chain) was found in a study of T cells after yellow fever vaccination. Study-wide results and limits: CD4 and CD8 compartments shared a small share of clonotypes. Reappearing after the booster were most of the clones from primary vaccination (roughly 96% CD4, approximately 86% CD8).

Trimming pared 5 bases from V and 1 base from J, leaving 15 bases between. This CDR3 region has 15 residues. CDR1 and CDR2 (germline): DFQATT, SNEGSKA (reference sequence). As to this clonotype: Its target is not known.

TCRdb passed the 5' RACE reads through MiXCR, listing each CDR3 protein once. The table shows over 150,000 distinct CDR3 sequences, with about 6% occurring only once. This clonotype was sampled from a man aged 18-30 years who received the YFV17D yellow fever vaccine. This specimen was CD4+ T cells sorted from PBMCs, taken on the day of the first yellow fever vaccination. This rearrangement joins TRBV20-1 to TRBJ2-4, with D perhaps matching TRBD1 or TRBD2 (5 bases each). This CDR3 reads CSAFQGAWAKNIQYF. Here the CDR3 DNA reads TGCAGTGCTTTCCAGGGAGCCTGGGCCAAAAACATTCAGTACTTC.